This TCR beta chain is from a study of STAT5B mutations in CD4+ large granular lymphocyte leukemia. Concerning this clone: As yet, its antigen is unknown.

In the study's own analysis: Lowest detectable productive clonotype frequency was 2.59 x 10-5. Clones were read by immunoSEQ multiplex PCR, and TCRdb kept only the in-frame ones, dropping some. The V and J calls and clone size were taken over from that table, and D and trimming were inferred from the DNA. The sample consists of 25,000 to 30,000 clones, more than 70% of them appearing once. V was trimmed by 2 bases and J by 4 bases, leaving 8 bases between them. This CDR3 spans 13 amino acids. Germline values: CDR1 MNHEY, CDR2 SMNVEV (reference sequence). Study-wide results and limits: Top patient clones used TRBV06 genes more often: 8/27 versus 2/35 in controls. Main leukemic clonotypes were patient-specific, but more than 20% appeared at low frequency elsewhere.

The chain couples TRBV27 to TRBJ2-5, with D possibly TRBD2 on 5 matching bases. The source is a human donor in good health. Material: CD4+ T cells from blood buffy coats. The CDR3, as DNA: TGTGCCAGCAGTTTAGGACTTACAGAGACCCAGTACTTC. Protein: CASSLGLTETQYF.